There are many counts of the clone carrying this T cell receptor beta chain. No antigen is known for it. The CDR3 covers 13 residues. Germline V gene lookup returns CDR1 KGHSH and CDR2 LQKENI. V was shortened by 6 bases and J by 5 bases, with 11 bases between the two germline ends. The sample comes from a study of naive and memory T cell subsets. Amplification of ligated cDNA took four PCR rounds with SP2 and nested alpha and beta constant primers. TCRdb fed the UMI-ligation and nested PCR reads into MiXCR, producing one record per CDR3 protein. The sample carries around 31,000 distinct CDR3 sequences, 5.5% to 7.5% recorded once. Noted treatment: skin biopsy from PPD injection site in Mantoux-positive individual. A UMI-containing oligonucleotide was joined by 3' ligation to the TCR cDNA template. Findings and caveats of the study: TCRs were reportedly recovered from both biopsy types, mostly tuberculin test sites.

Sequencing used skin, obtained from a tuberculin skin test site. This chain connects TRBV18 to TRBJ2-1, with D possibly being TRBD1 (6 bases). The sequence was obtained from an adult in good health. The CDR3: CASSRRGNNEQFF. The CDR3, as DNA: TGTGCCAGCTCCCGAAGGGGGAACAATGAGCAGTTCTTC.